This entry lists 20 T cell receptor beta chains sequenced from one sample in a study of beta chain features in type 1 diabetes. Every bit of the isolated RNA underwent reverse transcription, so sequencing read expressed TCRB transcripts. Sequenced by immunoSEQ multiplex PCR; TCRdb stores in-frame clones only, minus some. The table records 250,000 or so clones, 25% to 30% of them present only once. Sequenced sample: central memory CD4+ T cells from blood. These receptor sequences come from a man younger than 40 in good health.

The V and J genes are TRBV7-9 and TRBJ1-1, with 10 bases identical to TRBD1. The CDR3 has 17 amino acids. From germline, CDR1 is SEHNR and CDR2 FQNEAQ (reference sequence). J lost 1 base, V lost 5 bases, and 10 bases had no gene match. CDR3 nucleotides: TGTGCCAGCAGCCTTCGACAGGGGGCAAGCGCGAACACTGAAGCTTTCTTT. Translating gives CASSLRQGASANTEAFF.

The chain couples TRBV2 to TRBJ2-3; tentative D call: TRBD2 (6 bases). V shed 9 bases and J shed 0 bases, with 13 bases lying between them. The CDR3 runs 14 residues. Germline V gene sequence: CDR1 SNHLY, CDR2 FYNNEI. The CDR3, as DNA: TGTGCCAGTGGTGGGCGGGACAGCACAGATACGCAGTATTTT. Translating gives CASGGRDSTDTQYF.

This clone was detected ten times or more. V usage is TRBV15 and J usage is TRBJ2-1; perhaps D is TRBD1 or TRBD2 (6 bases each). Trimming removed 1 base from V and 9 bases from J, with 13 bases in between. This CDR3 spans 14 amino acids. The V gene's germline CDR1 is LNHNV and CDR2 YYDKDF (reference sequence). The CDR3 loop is CATSRATGAGEQFF. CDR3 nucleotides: TGTGCCACCAGCAGAGCTACGGGGGCGGGTGAGCAGTTCTTC. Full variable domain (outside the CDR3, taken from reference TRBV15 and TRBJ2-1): DAMVIQNPRYQVTQFGKPVTLSCSQTLNHNVMYWYQQKSSQAPKLLFHYYDKDFNNEADTPDNFQSRRPNTSFCFLDIRSPGLGDTAMYLCATSRATGAGEQFFGPGTRLTVL.

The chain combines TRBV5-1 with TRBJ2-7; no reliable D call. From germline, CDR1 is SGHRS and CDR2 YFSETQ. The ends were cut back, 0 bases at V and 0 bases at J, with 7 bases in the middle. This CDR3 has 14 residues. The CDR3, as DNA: TGCGCCAGCAGCTTGGTACAGACCTCCTACGAGCAGTACTTC. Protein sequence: CASSLVQTSYEQYF.

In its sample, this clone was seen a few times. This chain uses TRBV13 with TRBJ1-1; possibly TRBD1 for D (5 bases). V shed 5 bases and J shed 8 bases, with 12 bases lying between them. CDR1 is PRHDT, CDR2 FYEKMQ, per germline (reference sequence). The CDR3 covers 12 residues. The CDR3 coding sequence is TGTGCCAGCAGCCTCCGGGGCCCGGAAGCTTTCTTT. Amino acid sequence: CASSLRGPEAFF.

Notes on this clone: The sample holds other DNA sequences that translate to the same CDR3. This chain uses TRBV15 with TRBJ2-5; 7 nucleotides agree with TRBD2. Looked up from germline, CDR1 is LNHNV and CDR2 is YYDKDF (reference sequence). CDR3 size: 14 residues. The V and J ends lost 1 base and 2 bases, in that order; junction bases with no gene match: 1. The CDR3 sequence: CATSRGGGQETQYF. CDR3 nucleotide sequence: TGTGCCACCAGCAGAGGCGGGGGACAAGAGACCCAGTACTTC.

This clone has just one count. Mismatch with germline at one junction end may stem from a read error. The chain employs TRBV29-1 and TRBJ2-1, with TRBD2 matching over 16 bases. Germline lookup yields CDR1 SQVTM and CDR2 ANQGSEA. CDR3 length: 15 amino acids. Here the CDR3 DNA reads TGCCGCGTAGCCGGGACTAGCGGGGGGGCAAATGAGCAGTTCTTC. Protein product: CRVAGTSGGANEQFF.

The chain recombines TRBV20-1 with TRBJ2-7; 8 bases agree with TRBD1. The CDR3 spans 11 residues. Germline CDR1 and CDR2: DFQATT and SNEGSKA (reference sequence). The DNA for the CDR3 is TGCGGGGCAGGACAGGGCTACGAGCAGTACTTC. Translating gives CGAGQGYEQYF.

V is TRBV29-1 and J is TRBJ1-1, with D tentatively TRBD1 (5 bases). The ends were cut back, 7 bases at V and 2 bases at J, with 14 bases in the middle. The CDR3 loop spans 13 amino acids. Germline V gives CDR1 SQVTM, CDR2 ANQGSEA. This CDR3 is CSAKGDGNTEAFF. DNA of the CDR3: TGCAGCGCCAAAGGGGACGGCAACACTGAAGCTTTCTTT.

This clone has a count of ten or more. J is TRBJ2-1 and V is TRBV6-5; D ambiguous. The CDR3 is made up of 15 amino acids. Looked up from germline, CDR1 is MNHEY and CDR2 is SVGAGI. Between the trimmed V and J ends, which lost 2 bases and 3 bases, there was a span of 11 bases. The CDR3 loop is CASSYSPSIYNEQFF. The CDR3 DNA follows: TGTGCCAGCAGTTACAGTCCCAGCATCTACAATGAGCAGTTCTTC.

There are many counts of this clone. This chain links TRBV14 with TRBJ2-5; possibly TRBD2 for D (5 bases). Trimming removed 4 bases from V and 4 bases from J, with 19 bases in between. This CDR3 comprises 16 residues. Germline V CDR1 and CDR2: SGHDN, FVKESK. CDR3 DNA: TGTGCCAGCAGCCGCCTAACGGGATTACGCGGAGAGACCCAGTACTTC. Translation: CASSRLTGLRGETQYF.

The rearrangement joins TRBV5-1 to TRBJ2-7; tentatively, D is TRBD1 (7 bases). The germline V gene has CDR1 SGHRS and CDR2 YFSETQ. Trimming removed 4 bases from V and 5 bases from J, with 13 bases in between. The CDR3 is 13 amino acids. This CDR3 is CASSRQGLNEQYF. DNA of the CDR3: TGCGCCAGCAGCCGACAGGGACTTAACGAGCAGTACTTC.

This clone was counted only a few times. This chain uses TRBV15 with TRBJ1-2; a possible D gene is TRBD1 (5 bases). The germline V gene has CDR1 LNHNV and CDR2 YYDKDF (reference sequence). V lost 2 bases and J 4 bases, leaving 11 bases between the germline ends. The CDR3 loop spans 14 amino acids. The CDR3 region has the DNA TGTGCCACCAGCAGACAGGGTGGAGGCTATGGCTACACCTTC. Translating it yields CATSRQGGGYGYTF. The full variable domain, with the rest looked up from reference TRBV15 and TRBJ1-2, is DAMVIQNPRYQVTQFGKPVTLSCSQTLNHNVMYWYQQKSSQAPKLLFHYYDKDFNNEADTPDNFQSRRPNTSFCFLDIRSPGLGDTAMYLCATSRQGGGYGYTFGSGTRLTVV.

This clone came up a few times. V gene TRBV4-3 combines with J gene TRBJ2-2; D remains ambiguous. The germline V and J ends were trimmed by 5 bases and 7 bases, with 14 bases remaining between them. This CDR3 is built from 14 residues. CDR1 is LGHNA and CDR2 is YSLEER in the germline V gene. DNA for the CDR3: TGCGCCAGCAGCGGGATGGTGGGCGGCGGGGAGCTGTTTTTT. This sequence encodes CASSGMVGGGELFF.

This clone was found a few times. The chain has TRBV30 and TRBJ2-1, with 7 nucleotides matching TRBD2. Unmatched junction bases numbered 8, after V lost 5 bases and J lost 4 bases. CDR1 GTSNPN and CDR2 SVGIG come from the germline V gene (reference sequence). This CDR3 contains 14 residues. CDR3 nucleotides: TGTGCCTGGGGCGTGAAGCGGGGTTACAATGAGCAGTTCTTC. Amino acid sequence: CAWGVKRGYNEQFF. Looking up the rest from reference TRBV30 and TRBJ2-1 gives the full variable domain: SQTIHQWPATLVQPVGSPLSLECTVEGTSNPNLYWYRQAAGRGLQLLFYSVGIGQISSEVPQNLSASRPQDRQFILSSKKLLLSDSGFYLCAWGVKRGYNEQFFGPGTRLTVL.

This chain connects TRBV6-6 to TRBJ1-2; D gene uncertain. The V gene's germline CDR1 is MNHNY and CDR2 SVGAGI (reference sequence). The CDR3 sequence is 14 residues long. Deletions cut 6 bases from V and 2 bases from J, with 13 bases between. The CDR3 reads CASSRTVGNYGYTF. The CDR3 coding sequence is TGTGCCAGCAGCCGGACCGTCGGGAACTATGGCTACACCTTC.

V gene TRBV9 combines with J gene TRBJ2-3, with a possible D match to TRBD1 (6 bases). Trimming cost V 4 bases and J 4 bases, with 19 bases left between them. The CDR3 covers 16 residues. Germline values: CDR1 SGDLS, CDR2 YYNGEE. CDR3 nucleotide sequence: TGTGCCAGCAGCCCTCGGGACATCACATCGCCAGATACGCAGTATTTT. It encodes CASSPRDITSPDTQYF.

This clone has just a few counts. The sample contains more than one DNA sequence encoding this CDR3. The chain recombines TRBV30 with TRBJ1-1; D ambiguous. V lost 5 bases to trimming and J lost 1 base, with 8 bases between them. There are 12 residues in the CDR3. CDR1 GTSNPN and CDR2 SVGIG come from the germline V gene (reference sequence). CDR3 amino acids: CAWQTSNTEAFF. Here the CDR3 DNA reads TGTGCCTGGCAGACTTCGAACACTGAAGCTTTCTTT.

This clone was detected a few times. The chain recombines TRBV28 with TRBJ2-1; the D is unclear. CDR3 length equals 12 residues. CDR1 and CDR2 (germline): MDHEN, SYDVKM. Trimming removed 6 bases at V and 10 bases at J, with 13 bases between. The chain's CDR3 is CASSLRGMEQFF. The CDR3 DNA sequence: TGTGCCAGCAGCCTACGAGGAATGGAGCAGTTCTTC. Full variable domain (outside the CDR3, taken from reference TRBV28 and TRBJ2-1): DVKVTQSSRYLVKRTGEKVFLECVQDMDHENMFWYRQDPGLGLRLIYFSYDVKMKEKGDIPEGYSVSREKKERFSLILESASTNQTSMYLCASSLRGMEQFFGPGTRLTVL.

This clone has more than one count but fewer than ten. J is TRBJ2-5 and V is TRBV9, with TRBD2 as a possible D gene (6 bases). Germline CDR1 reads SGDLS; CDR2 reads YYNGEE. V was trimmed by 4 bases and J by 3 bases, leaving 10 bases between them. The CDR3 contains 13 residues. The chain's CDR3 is CASSRPGEETQYF. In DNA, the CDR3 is TGTGCCAGCAGCCGCCCGGGGGAAGAGACCCAGTACTTC. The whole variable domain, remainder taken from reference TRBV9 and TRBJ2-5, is DSGVTQTPKHLITATGQRVTLRCSPRSGDLSVYWYQQSLDQGLQFLIQYYNGEERAKGNILERFSAQQFPDLHSELNLSSLELGDSALYFCASSRPGEETQYFGPGTRLLVL.